Shown below are 9 T cell receptor beta chains from a single sample sequenced in a study of shared clonotypes between healthy human individuals. The protocol was immunoSEQ multiplex PCR, while the TCRdb copy is restricted to in-frame clones and leaves out a portion. The sample has around 2,000,000 clones, roughly 95% seen once; the top ten hold about 0.13%. Sequenced input: naive CD4+ T cells sorted from blood. As for subset: CD45RA+ positively selected. The source of these receptors is a man between 18 and 35 years old in good health.

The CDR3 nucleotides read TGTGCCAGCAGCTTAGTTCCGGGTGCCCACTCTGGAAACACCATATATTTT. Amino acids: CASSLVPGAHSGNTIYF. The chain carries TRBV7-9 and TRBJ1-3; D gene uncertain. Germline assignment: CDR1 SEHNR and CDR2 FQNEAQ (reference sequence). This CDR3 region has 17 residues. Trimming cost V 1 base and J 0 bases, with 13 bases left between them.

This chain joins TRBV4-1 and TRBJ1-4; no definite D call. The germline CDR1 and CDR2 sequences are MGHRA and YSYEKL. The CDR3 is 16 amino acids. V was trimmed by 4 bases and J by 5 bases, leaving 17 bases between them. DNA for the CDR3: TGCGCCAGCAGCCCGGGAGGGAGTGGTATAAATGAAAAACTGTTTTTT. Amino acid sequence: CASSPGGSGINEKLFF.

CDR3 protein: CASNRAGASTDTQYF. The DNA of the CDR3 is TGTGCCAGCAACCGGGCGGGGGCTAGCACAGATACGCAGTATTTT. The chain has TRBV6-5 and TRBJ2-3; D perhaps matches TRBD2 (7 bases). The length of the CDR3 is 15 residues. Germline CDR1 and CDR2: MNHEY and SVGAGI. The V and J ends lost 7 bases and 0 bases respectively, with 14 bases between them.

The chain is built from TRBV6-5 and TRBJ2-7; no reliable D call. Germline CDR1 and CDR2: MNHEY and SVGAGI. This CDR3 comprises 13 residues. V was pared by 7 bases and J by 3 bases, with 13 bases between. The CDR3 is CASMSGTSYEQYF. In DNA form, the CDR3 reads TGTGCCAGCATGTCGGGCACCAGCTACGAGCAGTACTTC.

J is TRBJ1-3 and V is TRBV5-6; 7 bases map to TRBD1. The CDR3 is 14 amino acids. Germline CDR1 is SGHDT and CDR2 is YYEEEE. The V gene end was trimmed by 4 bases and the J gene end by 5 bases; junction bases not matched to a gene: 6. The CDR3 bases are TGTGCCAGCAGCGCCGACAGGGTTAGAAACACCATATATTTT. Translating gives CASSADRVRNTIYF.

The rearrangement uses TRBV29-1 and TRBJ2-2; 8 positions match TRBD1. This CDR3 comprises 14 residues. The germline gives CDR1 SQVTM, CDR2 ANQGSEA. V was pared by 4 bases and J by 0 bases, with 1 base of the junction left unmatched. The CDR3 DNA reads TGCAGCGTTGGGACAGGGTCGAACACCGGGGAGCTGTTTTTT. Protein sequence: CSVGTGSNTGELFF.

This chain joins TRBV28 and TRBJ2-5; TRBD1 matches 9 bases. The V and J ends lost 1 base and 4 bases, in that order; junction bases with no gene match: 4. The CDR3 extends over 15 amino acids. The germline V gene has CDR1 MDHEN and CDR2 SYDVKM. CDR3: CASSLSHRGLETQYF. The CDR3 nucleotides are TGTGCCAGCAGTTTATCTCACAGGGGGCTAGAGACCCAGTACTTC.

The chain couples TRBV20-1 to TRBJ2-4; the match to TRBD1 covers 7 bases. The CDR3 contains 11 residues. J gave up 15 bases and V 5 bases, and 10 bases lay outside the gene matches. Germline CDR1 and CDR2: DFQATT and SNEGSKA (reference sequence). Here the CDR3 reads CSAGTGVGLYF. CDR3 in DNA: TGCAGTGCTGGAACAGGGGTGGGGTTGTACTTC.

This clone was observed once. The rearrangement uses TRBV4-3 and TRBJ2-1, with D unclear. The V end lost 5 bases, the J end lost 2 bases, and 13 bases lay between the germline ends. Per germline, CDR1 LGHNA and CDR2 YSLEER. CDR3 size: 15 residues. This CDR3 reads CASSVDPRPYNEQFF. In DNA form, the CDR3 reads TGCGCCAGCAGCGTAGACCCTAGGCCCTACAATGAGCAGTTCTTC.